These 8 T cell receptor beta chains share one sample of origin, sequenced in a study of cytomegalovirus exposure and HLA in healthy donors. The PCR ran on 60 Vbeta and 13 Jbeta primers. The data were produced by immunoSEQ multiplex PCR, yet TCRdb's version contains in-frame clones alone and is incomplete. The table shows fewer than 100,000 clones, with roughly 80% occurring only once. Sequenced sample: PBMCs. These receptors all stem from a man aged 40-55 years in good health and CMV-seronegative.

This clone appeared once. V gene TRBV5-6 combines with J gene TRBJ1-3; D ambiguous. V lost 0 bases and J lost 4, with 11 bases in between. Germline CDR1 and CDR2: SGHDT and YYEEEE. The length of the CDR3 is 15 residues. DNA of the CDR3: TGTGCCAGCAGCTTGGCCGCAGGAGGGGGAAACACCATATATTTT. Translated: CASSLAAGGGNTIYF.

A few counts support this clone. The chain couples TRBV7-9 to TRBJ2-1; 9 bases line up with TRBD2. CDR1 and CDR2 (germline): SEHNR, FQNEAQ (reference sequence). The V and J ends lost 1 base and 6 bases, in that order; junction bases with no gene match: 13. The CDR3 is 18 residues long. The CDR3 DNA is TGTGCCAGCAGCTTAGAATTTTCTGGTGGCGGGAGGGCCAATGAGCAGTTCTTC. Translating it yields CASSLEFSGGGRANEQFF.

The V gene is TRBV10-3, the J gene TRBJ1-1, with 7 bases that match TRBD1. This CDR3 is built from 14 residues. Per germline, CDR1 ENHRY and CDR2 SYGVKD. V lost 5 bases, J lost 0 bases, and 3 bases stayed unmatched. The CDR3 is CAISSTGMNTEAFF. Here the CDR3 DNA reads TGTGCCATCAGTTCGACAGGGATGAACACTGAAGCTTTCTTT.

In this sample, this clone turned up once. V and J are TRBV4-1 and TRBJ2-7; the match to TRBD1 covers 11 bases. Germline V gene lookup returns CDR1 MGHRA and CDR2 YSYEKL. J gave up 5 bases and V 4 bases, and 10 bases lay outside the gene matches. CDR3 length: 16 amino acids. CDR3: CASSPLRTGGRDEQYF. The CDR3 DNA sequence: TGCGCCAGCAGCCCCCTCAGGACAGGGGGCCGTGACGAGCAGTACTTC.

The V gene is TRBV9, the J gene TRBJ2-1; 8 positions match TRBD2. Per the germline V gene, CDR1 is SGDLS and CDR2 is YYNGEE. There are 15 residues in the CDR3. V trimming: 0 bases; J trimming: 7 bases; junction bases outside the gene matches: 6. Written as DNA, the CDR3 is TGTGCCAGCAGCGTAGGTCGGGGGGGCCATAATGAGCAGTTCTTC. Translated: CASSVGRGGHNEQFF. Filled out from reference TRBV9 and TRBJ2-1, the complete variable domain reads DSGVTQTPKHLITATGQRVTLRCSPRSGDLSVYWYQQSLDQGLQFLIQYYNGEERAKGNILERFSAQQFPDLHSELNLSSLELGDSALYFCASSVGRGGHNEQFFGPGTRLTVL.

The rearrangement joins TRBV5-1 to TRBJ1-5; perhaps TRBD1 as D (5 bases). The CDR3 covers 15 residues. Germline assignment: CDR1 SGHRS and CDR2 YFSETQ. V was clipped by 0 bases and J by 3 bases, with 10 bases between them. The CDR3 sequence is CASSLGDYLNQPQHF. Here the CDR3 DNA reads TGCGCCAGCAGCTTGGGGGACTACCTCAATCAGCCCCAGCATTTT.

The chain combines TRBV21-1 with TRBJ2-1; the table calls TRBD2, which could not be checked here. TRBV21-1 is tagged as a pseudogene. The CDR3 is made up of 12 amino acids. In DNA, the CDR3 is TGTGCCAGCCTTAACGGGTTCCGGGAGCAGTTCTTC. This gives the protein CASLNGFREQFF.

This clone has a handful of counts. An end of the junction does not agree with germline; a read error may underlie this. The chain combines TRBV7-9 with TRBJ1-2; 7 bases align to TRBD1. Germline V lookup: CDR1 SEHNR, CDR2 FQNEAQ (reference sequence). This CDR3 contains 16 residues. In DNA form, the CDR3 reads TGTTCCAGCAGCTCCACCCTACTTGAGGGGGCGGATGGCTACACCTTC. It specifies CSSSSTLLEGADGYTF.